The clone carrying this T cell receptor beta chain was observed a few times. What it binds is unknown. The source of the sample is a study of cytomegalovirus exposure and HLA in healthy donors. While unrecorded immune exposures were likely, the donors were nominally healthy when sampled. Amplification used 60 Vbeta primers and 13 Jbeta primers. Assay: immunoSEQ multiplex PCR; the TCRdb copy retains only in-frame clones and omits some. The profile shows about 160,000 clones, 77% of them singletons. Whole-study results and caveats: It was in a later analysis that TCR association rates were seen to vary by HLA locus, highest for DRB1 and lowest for HLA-C. The presence/absence work took it that sequencing depth was about the same across donors. As a later analysis showed, several of the most significant clusters appeared to be linked to common viral pathogens.

The sequence derives from a woman in her twenties or thirties in good health and CMV-seronegative. Input material: PBMCs.

Written as DNA, the CDR3 is TGCAGCGTTGTGTCGCAGATCGGAAACACCATATATTTT. It encodes CSVVSQIGNTIYF. V gene TRBV29-1 combines with J gene TRBJ1-3; no clear D gene. Germline-derived CDR1 and CDR2 are SQVTM and ANQGSEA. Trimming stripped 4 bases from V and 4 bases from J, with 11 bases between. CDR3 length equals 13 residues.